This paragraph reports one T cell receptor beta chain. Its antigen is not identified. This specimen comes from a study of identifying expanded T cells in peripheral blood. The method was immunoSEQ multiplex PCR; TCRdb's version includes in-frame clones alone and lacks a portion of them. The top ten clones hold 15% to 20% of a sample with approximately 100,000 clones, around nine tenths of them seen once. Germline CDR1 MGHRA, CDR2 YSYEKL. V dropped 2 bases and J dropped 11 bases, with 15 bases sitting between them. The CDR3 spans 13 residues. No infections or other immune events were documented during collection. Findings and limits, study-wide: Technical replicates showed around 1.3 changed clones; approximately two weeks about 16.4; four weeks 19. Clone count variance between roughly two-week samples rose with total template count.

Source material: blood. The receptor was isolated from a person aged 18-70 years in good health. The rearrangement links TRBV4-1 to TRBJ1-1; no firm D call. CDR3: CASSQRTRDGAFF. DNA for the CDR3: TGCGCCAGCAGCCAACGTACGAGAGATGGGGCTTTCTTT.